A selection of T cell receptor beta chains follows, all from one sample in a study of blood T cells in healthy people across ages. Via MiXCR, TCRdb re-called the 5' RACE reads, giving one row per CDR3 protein. The data show about 930,000 distinct CDR3 sequences, just under 30% seen once. These data were also reused for a study on T cells of mothers and their children.

Sequencing was carried out using blood. These receptors came from a middle-aged woman in good health. The CDR3 runs from the conserved cysteine through the conserved F or W. Clone sizes are given selectively: once, few, many, or a class where the clone is expanded.

abundance,v_gene,CDR3aa
many,TRBV7-2,CASTPPGQAAGANVLTF
few,TRBV7-2,CASSFPQEKLFF
-,TRBV7-9,CASTGLGSYEQYF
-,TRBV20-1,CSARVTGTRTGVYTF
-,TRBV7-9,CASSLVPSDPTNEKLFF
many,TRBV29-1,CSVEEGRRGVYNEQFF
-,TRBV4-3,CASSLLTGLNEQFF
-,TRBV27,CASTPGIPYNSPLHF
-,TRBV7-8,CASSLRTSDETQYF
many,TRBV6-5,CASSSPGVREQYF
many,TRBV28,CASSLRQGAREQYF
-,TRBV3-1,CASSDTGTWKKLFF
-,TRBV14,CASSQSRPNTGELFF
many,TRBV9,CASSPPPGPGNEQFF
many,TRBV19,CASSSYGLGKTDTEAFF
few,TRBV6-2/TRBV6-3,CASKFDAGGETQYF
few,TRBV9,CASSAKPGLASEQFF
-,TRBV28,CASSLQGLAGLSTDTQYF
-,TRBV24-1,CATSDVGYLNNEQFF
few,TRBV7-2,CASSLALSSTDTRYF
many,TRBV7-2,CASSSGPLGNEQFF